These 24 T cell receptor beta chains were sequenced from one sample in a study of shared clonotypes between healthy human individuals. Terminally differentiated effector memory CD45RA+ cells were left out of the naive CD8 fraction, which was CD45RO-negative and positively selected for CCR7. Assay: immunoSEQ multiplex PCR; the TCRdb copy retains only in-frame clones and omits some. The table includes fewer than 1 million clones, about 96% detected once. Material: naive CD8+ T cells sorted from blood. The source is a man younger than 40 in good health.

The chain links TRBV2 to TRBJ2-1, with 12 nucleotides matching TRBD2. Germline assignment: CDR1 SNHLY and CDR2 FYNNEI. V was pared by 4 bases and J by 6 bases, with 13 bases of the junction left unmatched. The CDR3 runs 18 residues. Written as DNA, the CDR3 is TGTGCCAGCAGTGGCCCCCTACTAGCGGGAGGAGCCTCCAATGAGCAGTTCTTC. Amino acid sequence: CASSGPLLAGGASNEQFF.

Turning to this clone: This same CDR3 is encoded by further DNA sequences in the sample. The genes are TRBV27 and TRBJ2-5; maybe TRBD1 (6 bases). From germline, CDR1 is MNHEY and CDR2 SMNVEV (reference sequence). The CDR3 loop spans 14 amino acids. V lost 1 base, J lost 5 bases, and 11 bases lay in between. CDR3 nucleotides: TGTGCCAGCAGTTTATTGGACAGTAGGGAGACCCAGTACTTC. Amino acid sequence: CASSLLDSRETQYF.

This rearrangement joins TRBV5-1 to TRBJ2-2, with TRBD1 matching over 8 bases. Trimming removed 4 bases from V and 3 bases from J; junction bases left unmatched: 5. The CDR3 is made up of 15 amino acids. Germline assignment: CDR1 SGHRS and CDR2 YFSETQ. The CDR3: CASSLGQGHTGELFF. CDR3 sequence (DNA): TGCGCCAGCAGCCTAGGACAGGGACACACCGGGGAGCTGTTTTTT.

The chain carries TRBV7-9 and TRBJ2-1; D possibly corresponds to TRBD2 (5 bases). V was cut by 5 bases and J by 8 bases, with 10 bases left in between. Germline CDR1 reads SEHNR; CDR2 reads FQNEAQ (reference sequence). The CDR3 totals 12 residues. The CDR3 DNA follows: TGTGCCAGCAGCCCGTCCGGGGATGAGCAGTTCTTC. Translating it yields CASSPSGDEQFF.

Worth noting for this clone: Different DNA sequences within this sample yield the same CDR3. This chain links TRBV29-1 with TRBJ2-7; 8 nucleotides agree with TRBD2. This CDR3 has 13 amino acids. Germline CDR1 is SQVTM and CDR2 is ANQGSEA. Trimming took 7 bases from V and 0 from J; bases not matched to a gene: 5. The CDR3 is CSALAGSSYEQYF. The CDR3 DNA is TGCAGCGCCTTAGCGGGGAGCTCCTACGAGCAGTACTTC.

V and J are TRBV5-5 and TRBJ2-3; 9 bases fit TRBD1. V lost 4 bases to trimming and J lost 4 bases; unmatched junction nucleotides: 10. CDR1 and CDR2 (germline): SGHKS, YYEKEE (reference sequence). The CDR3 consists of 16 residues. CDR3 residues: CASSTAQTGGADTQYF. CDR3 bases: TGTGCCAGCAGCACAGCCCAGACAGGGGGTGCAGATACGCAGTATTTT.

CDR3 protein: CAWSTGVSDEQYF. The DNA for the CDR3 is TGTGCCTGGAGTACAGGGGTCTCGGACGAGCAGTACTTC. The chain joins TRBV30 to TRBJ2-7, with 7 nucleotides matching TRBD1. Germline trimming cut 2 bases from V and 5 bases from J; bases unmatched to any gene: 6. This CDR3 contains 13 residues. Germline assignment: CDR1 GTSNPN and CDR2 SVGIG (reference sequence).

The chain recombines TRBV27 with TRBJ1-1; tentatively, D is TRBD1 (5 bases). The CDR3 extends over 13 amino acids. Germline V gene data show CDR1 as MNHEY and CDR2 as SMNVEV (reference sequence). Trimming removed 9 bases from V and 1 base from J, with 12 bases in between. The CDR3 is CASQGFENTEAFF. In nucleotides, the CDR3 is TGTGCCAGTCAGGGTTTTGAGAACACTGAAGCTTTCTTT.

The chain couples TRBV27 to TRBJ2-1; 8 nucleotides agree with TRBD2. Per germline, CDR1 MNHEY and CDR2 SMNVEV (reference sequence). This CDR3 region has 14 residues. V gave up 3 bases and J gave up 7 bases; unmatched junction bases: 5. The CDR3 region is CASSFPGLENEQFF. CDR3 coding DNA: TGTGCCAGCAGTTTTCCGGGACTAGAGAATGAGCAGTTCTTC.

V and J are TRBV27 and TRBJ1-1; tentatively, D is TRBD1 (5 bases). This CDR3 comprises 14 residues. The V gene's germline CDR1 is MNHEY and CDR2 SMNVEV (reference sequence). Trimming left V 0 bases short and J 6 bases short, with 11 bases between. DNA of the CDR3: TGTGCCAGCAGTTTATCGCGGGGGTACGCTGAAGCTTTCTTT. Protein: CASSLSRGYAEAFF.

This chain connects TRBV6-5 to TRBJ1-4; tentatively, D is TRBD1 (6 bases). This CDR3 spans 15 amino acids. Looked up from germline, CDR1 is MNHEY and CDR2 is SVGAGI. Trimming took off 2 bases at V and 6 bases at J, with 13 bases between the two ends. The CDR3 sequence: CASSYERTADEKLFF. As DNA, the CDR3 is TGTGCCAGCAGTTACGAGCGGACAGCGGATGAAAAACTGTTTTTT.

The rearrangement joins TRBV29-1 to TRBJ2-3; the D is unclear. Trimming shortened V by 2 bases and J by 7 bases, and 7 bases separated the two germline ends. CDR3 size: 11 residues. Germline CDR1 reads SQVTM; CDR2 reads ANQGSEA. The CDR3 here is CSVEKEYTQYF. CDR3 sequence (DNA): TGCAGCGTTGAAAAGGAATATACGCAGTATTTT.

This clone was picked up one time. Other DNA sequences of this sample code for an identical CDR3. The rearrangement joins TRBV9 to TRBJ2-1; 7 bases align to TRBD2. After removal of 1 base from V and 6 bases from J, the junction contained 4 bases not matched to a gene. Germline V gene sequence: CDR1 SGDLS, CDR2 YYNGEE. This CDR3 contains 14 residues. The CDR3 reads CASSVSGGSNEQFF. The CDR3 DNA reads TGTGCCAGCAGCGTATCCGGGGGGAGCAATGAGCAGTTCTTC.

This clone has only one observation. CDR3 nucleotides: TGTGCCAGCGAGGGGACGGGACTAGCGGGAGTTGGAGGAGAGACCCAGTACTTC. Amino acids: CASEGTGLAGVGGETQYF. This chain uses TRBV7-6 with TRBJ2-5; 14 nucleotides agree with TRBD2. The CDR3 runs to 18 residues. Germline CDR1 and CDR2: SGHVS and FNYEAQ. V was clipped by 8 bases and J by 4 bases; unmatched bases: 15.

The chain couples TRBV5-6 to TRBJ2-7; D perhaps matches TRBD2 (6 bases). Germline CDR1 and CDR2: SGHDT and YYEEEE. Deletions cut 0 bases from V and 3 bases from J, with 13 bases between. The CDR3 spans 15 residues. Written as DNA, the CDR3 is TGTGCCAGCAGCTTGGCCTGGGTGGGAGGCTACGAGCAGTACTTC. Translation: CASSLAWVGGYEQYF.

The chain recombines TRBV2 with TRBJ2-1; TRBD2 is a possible D gene (5 bases). Per germline, CDR1 SNHLY and CDR2 FYNNEI. V dropped 0 bases and J dropped 13 bases, with 13 bases sitting between them. The CDR3 length is 13 residues. The CDR3 sequence: CASSEARVASQFF. DNA for the CDR3: TGTGCCAGCAGTGAAGCGCGTGTGGCTAGCCAGTTCTTC.

The CDR3 here is CASSQGREQYF. CDR3 sequence (DNA): TGTGCCAGCAGCCAGGGTCGGGAGCAGTACTTC. The J gene is TRBJ2-7, the V gene TRBV7-9; D is possibly TRBD1 (5 bases). CDR3 size: 11 residues. Germline CDR1 reads SEHNR; CDR2 reads FQNEAQ (reference sequence). The ends were cut back, 5 bases at V and 7 bases at J, with 9 bases in the middle.

The chain recombines TRBV7-8 with TRBJ2-5, with D hard to call. Trimming took off 5 bases at V and 5 bases at J, with 9 bases between the two ends. The CDR3 runs 12 residues. Germline CDR1 and CDR2: SGHVS and FQNEAQ. The CDR3 bases are TGTGCCAGCAGCGCCCCCAAGGAGACCCAGTACTTC. As protein: CASSAPKETQYF.

The chain employs TRBV29-1 and TRBJ2-7; D may be TRBD1 (5 bases). Looked up from germline, CDR1 is SQVTM and CDR2 is ANQGSEA. The CDR3 is made up of 13 amino acids. V lost 5 bases, J lost 6 bases, and 17 bases lay in between. The CDR3 sequence is CSVSWQGRSEQYF. The CDR3 nucleotides are TGCAGCGTTTCTTGGCAGGGCCGGTCCGAGCAGTACTTC.

V usage is TRBV4-1 and J usage is TRBJ1-1; no reliable D call. V was shortened by 4 bases and J by 6 bases, with 12 bases between the two germline ends. Germline V gene lookup returns CDR1 MGHRA and CDR2 YSYEKL. The CDR3 loop spans 13 amino acids. This CDR3 reads CASSPRGTAEAFF. Here the CDR3 DNA reads TGCGCCAGCAGCCCCCGCGGTACGGCTGAAGCTTTCTTT.

This clone occurred a few times. The V and J genes are TRBV29-1 and TRBJ2-1; D is undetermined. CDR3 length equals 15 residues. CDR1 SQVTM and CDR2 ANQGSEA come from the germline V gene. V was clipped by 6 bases and J by 6 bases, with 21 bases between them. Here the CDR3 DNA reads TGCAGCGTGGCTGGAAGACAAGTACTATTCAATGAGCAGTTCTTC. This gives the protein CSVAGRQVLFNEQFF.

This sequence joins TRBV9 and TRBJ1-4; D call uncertain. The CDR3 sequence is 14 residues long. V lost 4 bases and J 6 bases, leaving 13 bases between the germline ends. CDR1 SGDLS and CDR2 YYNGEE come from the germline V gene. DNA for the CDR3: TGTGCCAGCAGCATAAAGTCCTTCGATGAAAAACTGTTTTTT. It translates to CASSIKSFDEKLFF.

The chain joins TRBV27 to TRBJ2-5; the D gene is possibly TRBD1 (5 bases). CDR3 length equals 13 residues. Germline V CDR1 and CDR2: MNHEY, SMNVEV (reference sequence). The ends were cut back, 6 bases at V and 5 bases at J, with 13 bases in the middle. CDR3 loop: CASSVSRVETQYF. The CDR3 nucleotides read TGTGCCAGCAGCGTTTCCAGGGTGGAGACCCAGTACTTC.

The chain recombines TRBV27 with TRBJ2-7; 14 bases agree with TRBD2. CDR1 is MNHEY and CDR2 is SMNVEV in the germline V gene (reference sequence). The CDR3 runs 18 residues. The V segment lost 4 bases and the J segment 5 bases; nucleotides outside the gene matches: 13. The CDR3 region is CASSSNRLAGGPTHEQYF. The CDR3 DNA reads TGTGCCAGCAGTTCTAATCGACTAGCGGGAGGGCCAACGCACGAGCAGTACTTC.